This TCR beta chain was found in a study of blood T cell repertoires in COVID-19. There are 13 residues in the CDR3. The germline V gene has CDR1 SGHNT and CDR2 YYREEE (reference sequence). V was cut by 4 bases and J by 6 bases, with 12 bases left in between. Here immunoSEQ multiplex PCR was the method, and the copy in TCRdb shows in-frame clones only, minus some. Among about 400,000 clones listed, around 87% were seen once. The TCR originated in a human donor in a cohort sampled during active COVID-19. The chain carries TRBV5-4 and TRBJ2-3, with a tentative D call TRBD2 (6 bases). Sequenced: peripheral blood. As DNA, the CDR3 is TGTGCCAGCAGCCGGGGGAAGGGGGATACGCAGTATTTT. As protein: CASSRGKGDTQYF.